These T cell receptor beta chains were read from a single sample in a study of cytomegalovirus exposure and HLA in healthy donors. Sequencing was performed with immunoSEQ multiplex PCR; in TCRdb, only in-frame clones are kept and a portion is missing. This table holds about 98,000 clones, roughly 90% found once. The sequenced sample was PBMCs. These receptors were collected from a young man in good health and CMV-seropositive. Each CDR3 is given with its conserved first and last residue. D genes are given only for firm matches. For some rows the clone size is stated as once, few or many, or as a class when expanded; others skip it.

size | J | D | V | DNA | CDR3
NA | TRBJ2-1 | NA | TRBV11-2 | TGTGCCAGCAGTCAAACCACCGGAGGAAATGAGCAGTTCTTC | CASSQTTGGNEQFF
NA | TRBJ2-7 | TRBD1 | TRBV10-3 | TGTGCCATCAGGGACAGGGGATACGAGCAGTACTTC | CAIRDRGYEQYF
NA | TRBJ2-1 | NA | TRBV11-2 | TGTGCCAGCAGCTTACCCGGACAGTACAATGAGCAGTTCTTC | CASSLPGQYNEQFF
few | TRBJ2-1 | TRBD2 | TRBV14 | TGTGCCAGCAGCCAAAAACTAGCGGAGCACTACAATGAGCAGTTCTTC | CASSQKLAEHYNEQFF
NA | TRBJ2-2 | NA | TRBV7-7 | TGTGCCAGCAGCCCCCGGACTCTCTCCGGGGAGCTGTTTTTT | CASSPRTLSGELFF
NA | TRBJ2-3 | NA | TRBV5-1 | TGCGCCAGCAGCTTGGAGAGGGAGGTCGGGGATACGCAGTATTTT | CASSLEREVGDTQYF
NA | TRBJ1-4 | TRBD1 | TRBV19 | TGTGCCAGTAGTGTCGGGACAGGGGTTGAAAAACTGTTTTTT | CASSVGTGVEKLFF
NA | TRBJ2-6 | NA | TRBV5-5 | TGTGCCAGCAGCTTTTATCGGAGTCCTCCACTGTTTGGGGCCAACGTCCTGACTTTC | CASSFYRSPPLFGANVLTF
many | TRBJ2-3 | TRBD2 | TRBV7-3 | TGTGCCAGCAGCTTACGGGACTACACAGATACGCAGTATTTT | CASSLRDYTDTQYF
NA | TRBJ1-4 | TRBD1 | TRBV5-4 | TGTGCCAGCAGGCCGGACAGGGGGCGAGGCGATGAAAAACTGTTTTTT | CASRPDRGRGDEKLFF
few | TRBJ2-7 | TRBD2 | TRBV5-5 | TGTGCCAGCGATAGCGGGGAATCCTACGAGCAGTACTTC | CASDSGESYEQYF
NA | TRBJ2-7 | TRBD1 | TRBV2 | TGTGCCAGCAGTTGGACAGGGGGCTACGAGCAGTACTTC | CASSWTGGYEQYF
NA | TRBJ1-1 | NA | TRBV21-1 | TGTGCCAGCAGCAAGCCCCCGACAGGGAACACTGAAGCTTTCTTT | CASSKPPTGNTEAFF
NA | TRBJ2-1 | TRBD1 | TRBV28 | TGTGCCAGCAGTTTACTTTCCTTGCGGGACAGGGGGCACAATGAGCAGTTCTTC | CASSLLSLRDRGHNEQFF
few | TRBJ1-5 | NA | TRBV15 | TGTGCCACCAGCAGAGCTGGAAGCGGGCAGCCCCAGCATTTT | CATSRAGSGQPQHF
NA | TRBJ2-4 | TRBD1 | TRBV6-1 | TGTGCCAGCAGAAACTTGGACAGGGGGTACTTC | CASRNLDRGYF
NA | TRBJ2-7 | TRBD1 | TRBV27 | TGTGCCAGCAGTTTGCAGGGGGCCGGCTACGAGCAGTACTTC | CASSLQGAGYEQYF
once | TRBJ2-1 | NA | TRBV6-9 | TGTGCCAGCAGCGAACAACTAAACAATGAGCAGTTCTTC | CASSEQLNNEQFF
NA | TRBJ2-6 | NA | TRBV29-1 | TGCAGCGTCTACAGGGAGTCCTACTCTGGGGCCAACGTCCTGACTTTC | CSVYRESYSGANVLTF
NA | TRBJ1-5 | NA | TRBV7-2 | TGTGCCAGCAGCTTCGCGGGTGATCAGCCCCAGCATTTT | CASSFAGDQPQHF
once | TRBJ1-1 | NA | TRBV11-3 | TGTGCCAGCAGCTTAGAGGACAGCACTGAAGCTTTCTTT | CASSLEDSTEAFF